The 32 T cell receptor beta chains below come from one sample, sequenced in a study of blood T cell repertoires in COVID-19. Some clones are missing from TCRdb's copy, which holds only in-frame ones; the method was immunoSEQ multiplex PCR. There are some 160,000 clones in the sample; approximately 91% occur only once, and 2% to 3% lies in the top ten. Sequenced input: peripheral blood. The receptors were gathered from a young man with acute or convalescent COVID-19.

The chain uses TRBV11-3 and TRBJ2-7; D uncertain. This CDR3 has 17 amino acids. The germline gives CDR1 SGHNT, CDR2 YENEEA. The V gene lost 4 bases and the J gene lost 0 bases, with 19 bases spanning the gap. Here the CDR3 DNA reads TGTGCCAGCAGCTCAAAGAGTCCAGCGAATCACTCCTACGAGCAGTACTTC. It codes for CASSSKSPANHSYEQYF.

In DNA form, the CDR3 reads TGTGCCAGCAGCTTAGATCCAGGGAATAACTATGGCTACACCTTC. This encodes CASSLDPGNNYGYTF. This chain links TRBV11-2 with TRBJ1-2, with D maybe TRBD1 (5 bases). The ends were cut back, 0 bases at V and 1 base at J, with 9 bases in the middle. Germline values: CDR1 SGHAT, CDR2 FQNNGV. The CDR3 covers 15 residues. The full variable domain, rest sourced from reference TRBV11-2 and TRBJ1-2, is EAGVAQSPRYKIIEKRQSVAFWCNPISGHATLYWYQQILGQGPKLLIQFQNNGVVDDSQLPKDRFSAERLKGVDSTLKIQPAKLEDSAVYLCASSLDPGNNYGYTFGSGTRLTVV.

V usage is TRBV6-1 and J usage is TRBJ2-7, with D hard to call. Germline V lookup: CDR1 MNHNS, CDR2 SASEGT. Trimming shortened V by 1 base and J by 3 bases, and 13 bases separated the two germline ends. CDR3 length equals 15 residues. CDR3 in amino acids: CASSEVPGPYYEQYF. In DNA form, the CDR3 reads TGTGCCAGCAGTGAAGTACCCGGTCCCTACTACGAGCAGTACTTC.

This clone was seen once. The chain links TRBV27 to TRBJ2-1, with a possible D match to TRBD2 (5 bases). V gave up 2 bases and J gave up 8 bases, with 7 bases separating them. Germline-derived CDR1 and CDR2 are MNHEY and SMNVEV (reference sequence). The CDR3 runs to 12 residues. This CDR3 is CASSLIGDEQFF. The CDR3 nucleotides read TGTGCCAGCAGTTTAATCGGGGATGAGCAGTTCTTC.

The rearrangement uses TRBV5-6 and TRBJ1-5; 7 bases agree with TRBD1. The V gene end was trimmed by 0 bases and the J gene end by 5 bases; junction bases not matched to a gene: 11. CDR3 length: 17 residues. Germline V gene lookup returns CDR1 SGHDT and CDR2 YYEEEE. Here the CDR3 reads CASSLGFNRGVDQPQHF. CDR3 in DNA: TGTGCCAGCAGCTTGGGATTCAACAGGGGAGTGGATCAGCCCCAGCATTTT. Together with reference TRBV5-6 and TRBJ1-5, the CDR3 gives the full variable domain: DAGVTQSPTHLIKTRGQQVTLRCSPKSGHDTVSWYQQALGQGPQFIFQYYEEEERQRGNFPDRFSGHQFPNYSSELNVNALLLGDSALYLCASSLGFNRGVDQPQHFGDGTRLSIL.

CDR3 protein: CASSLGDSLNTEAFF. Here the CDR3 DNA reads TGTGCCAGCAGCTTGGGGGACTCCTTGAACACTGAAGCTTTCTTT. V usage is TRBV11-2 and J usage is TRBJ1-1, with D perhaps matching TRBD1 (5 bases). The V gene lost 3 bases and the J gene lost 0 bases, with 11 bases spanning the gap. The germline CDR1 and CDR2 sequences are SGHAT and FQNNGV. This CDR3 spans 15 amino acids.

This chain connects TRBV30 to TRBJ2-1; 8 nucleotides align to TRBD2. V shed 3 bases and J 9 bases; nucleotides not matched to a gene: 10. Germline assignment: CDR1 GTSNPN and CDR2 SVGIG (reference sequence). The length of the CDR3 is 14 residues. The CDR3 DNA sequence: TGTGCCTGGAGGACGGGACTAGTCGTAAGTGAGCAGTTCTTC. Its protein is CAWRTGLVVSEQFF.

V and J are TRBV6-1 and TRBJ1-1, with D perhaps TRBD1 (6 bases). V was shortened by 1 base and J by 0 bases, with 12 bases between the two germline ends. There are 16 residues in the CDR3. Germline-derived CDR1 and CDR2 are MNHNS and SASEGT. The CDR3 DNA reads as TGTGCCAGCAGTGAAGGCAGGGGCGGAATGAACACTGAAGCTTTCTTT. This gives the protein CASSEGRGGMNTEAFF.

The chain has TRBV12-3 or TRBV12-4 and TRBJ1-1; maybe TRBD1 (6 bases). This CDR3 is built from 13 residues. V lost 6 bases to trimming and J lost 4 bases, with 12 bases between them. DNA for the CDR3: TGTGCCAGCAGCCCCCGACAGGTCACTGAAGCTTTCTTT. It specifies CASSPRQVTEAFF.

This sequence joins TRBV27 and TRBJ2-1; D perhaps matches TRBD2 (6 bases). The CDR3 spans 16 residues. Germline assignment: CDR1 MNHEY and CDR2 SMNVEV (reference sequence). The germline V and J ends were trimmed by 5 bases and 6 bases, with 20 bases remaining between them. The CDR3 DNA reads TGTGCCAGCAGTCCCGAGGGACTTTCGCCCATCAATGAGCAGTTCTTC. It codes for CASSPEGLSPINEQFF.

The genes are TRBV3-1 (or the pseudogene TRBV3-2) and TRBJ2-1, with a possible D match to TRBD2 (6 bases). The V end was cut by 8 bases, the J end by 10 bases, with 18 bases between. CDR1 is LGHDT, CDR2 YNNKEL, per germline (reference sequence). This CDR3 spans 13 amino acids. CDR3 DNA: TGTGCCAGCGGCGGGGTATCCCTAGGAGAGCAGTTCTTC. Its protein product is CASGGVSLGEQFF.

CDR3: CASSVGSRSSGTYGYTF. The CDR3, as DNA: TGTGCCAGCAGCGTAGGTAGCAGATCTAGCGGGACGTATGGCTACACCTTC. The genes are TRBV9 and TRBJ1-2; weak D call: TRBD1 (5 bases). V lost 0 bases to trimming and J lost 5 bases, with 20 bases between them. Germline V gives CDR1 SGDLS, CDR2 YYNGEE. The CDR3 has 17 residues.

CDR3 protein: CASSLVGGLEAFF. CDR3 nucleotide sequence: TGTGCCAGCAGTTTAGTAGGAGGACTTGAAGCTTTCTTT. This sequence joins TRBV12-3 or TRBV12-4 and TRBJ1-1; no definite D call. The V end lost 1 base, the J end lost 7 bases, and 10 bases lay between the germline ends. This CDR3 region has 13 residues.

The chain has TRBV19 and TRBJ1-2; D call uncertain. V was trimmed by 2 bases and J by 2 bases, leaving 9 bases between them. CDR1 and CDR2 (germline): LNHDA, SQIVND (reference sequence). The CDR3 totals 14 residues. CDR3 sequence: CASSISRQNYGYTF. The CDR3 nucleotides are TGTGCCAGTAGTATATCGAGGCAGAACTATGGCTACACCTTC.

This chain links TRBV24-1 with TRBJ2-5, with D perhaps matching TRBD2 (5 bases). With 3 bases removed from V and 7 bases from J, the gap between germline ends came to 14 bases. Germline-derived CDR1 and CDR2 are KGHDR and SFDVKD. CDR3 length: 14 amino acids. This CDR3 reads CATSDPRTEGTQYF. The CDR3 nucleotides are TGTGCCACCAGTGATCCAAGGACCGAGGGGACCCAGTACTTC.

The chain couples TRBV27 to TRBJ1-6; 7 bases fit TRBD1. The V gene's germline CDR1 is MNHEY and CDR2 SMNVEV (reference sequence). The junction had 8 bases not matched to a gene; V was cut back by 5 bases and J by 10 bases. The CDR3 consists of 14 residues. The CDR3 loop is CASSTRQGFSPLHF. In DNA form, the CDR3 reads TGTGCCAGCAGTACCAGACAGGGATTCTCACCCCTCCACTTT.

The V gene is TRBV27, the J gene TRBJ1-4; unclear D gene. The CDR3 has 17 residues. Trimming removed 5 bases at V and 6 bases at J, with 22 bases between. Germline CDR1 and CDR2: MNHEY and SMNVEV (reference sequence). CDR3 nucleotide sequence: TGTGCCAGCAGTCCGTCCTTAGCTGCTCAGTTTGATGAAAAACTGTTTTTT. It is translated as CASSPSLAAQFDEKLFF.

This chain links TRBV9 with TRBJ1-2; TRBD1 might be the D (5 bases). Germline-derived CDR1 and CDR2 are SGDLS and YYNGEE. Trimming took off 4 bases at V and 5 bases at J, with 15 bases between the two ends. CDR3 length: 14 residues. CDR3 DNA sequence: TGTGCCAGCAGCTCGCGGGAGGGGCTATATGGCTACACCTTC. It translates to CASSSREGLYGYTF.

The gene calls are TRBV10-3 and TRBJ2-3, with 7 bases fitting TRBD1. CDR1 is ENHRY, CDR2 SYGVKD, per germline. The ends lost 10 bases at V and 2 bases at J; junction bases unmatched: 21. The CDR3 totals 18 residues. The CDR3, as DNA: TGTGCCACTACAGGATATCCCAACCAGGGACAGCACACAGATACGCAGTATTTT. Encoded protein: CATTGYPNQGQHTDTQYF.

CDR3 DNA: TGCAGTGCTAGTTACGAGCGGGAGGATCAATCCTACAATGAGCAGTTCTTC. This translates into CSASYEREDQSYNEQFF. The V gene is TRBV20-1, the J gene TRBJ2-1; 9 bases align to TRBD2. This CDR3 has 17 amino acids. Trimming removed 3 bases from V and 1 base from J; junction bases left unmatched: 10. Germline CDR1 is DFQATT and CDR2 is SNEGSKA (reference sequence).

The rearrangement links TRBV19 to TRBJ2-3; 7 bases align to TRBD1. J lost 4 bases, V lost 2 bases, and 18 bases had no gene match. The CDR3 sequence is 19 residues long. The germline V gene encodes CDR1 LNHDA and CDR2 SQIVND (reference sequence). Written as DNA, the CDR3 is TGTGCCAGTAGTATAAGGGGCGCCCGACAGGGTTCCAAATCAGATACGCAGTATTTT. Protein: CASSIRGARQGSKSDTQYF.

The chain joins TRBV24-1 to TRBJ1-2; 8 bases line up with TRBD1. Germline trimming cut 4 bases from V and 1 base from J; bases unmatched to any gene: 7. There are 16 residues in the CDR3. Germline CDR1 and CDR2: KGHDR and SFDVKD. DNA of the CDR3: TGTGCCACCAGTGACCCAACGGGACAGGATAACTATGGCTACACCTTC. Amino acids: CATSDPTGQDNYGYTF.

This chain uses TRBV24-1 with TRBJ2-3, with a possible D match to TRBD2 (6 bases). The CDR3 has 13 residues. Germline assignment: CDR1 KGHDR and CDR2 SFDVKD. The V end lost 5 bases, the J end lost 2 bases, and 7 bases lay between the germline ends. The CDR3 DNA reads as TGTGCCACCAGTGGGGACTCCACAGATACGCAGTATTTT. Encoded protein: CATSGDSTDTQYF.

The chain links TRBV6-5 to TRBJ2-7; D is unclear. Trimming cost V 8 bases and J 4 bases, with 15 bases left between them. There are 13 residues in the CDR3. Per germline, CDR1 MNHEY and CDR2 SVGAGI. Written as DNA, the CDR3 is TGTGCCAGCGCTAGTGAGGTTGGATACGAGCAGTACTTC. This codes for CASASEVGYEQYF.

The genes are TRBV6-5 and TRBJ1-6; D not resolved. Germline assignment: CDR1 MNHEY and CDR2 SVGAGI. V lost 2 bases, J lost 8 bases, and 16 bases lay in between. The CDR3 has 16 residues. CDR3 bases: TGTGCCAGCAGTTACCCCGCCCGGGGTAGAGATTCACCCCTCCACTTT. Its translation is CASSYPARGRDSPLHF.

The genes are TRBV18 and TRBJ1-1; D remains ambiguous. Trimming took off 0 bases at V and 0 bases at J, with 11 bases between the two ends. The V gene's germline CDR1 is KGHSH and CDR2 LQKENI. This CDR3 comprises 16 residues. The CDR3 region is CASSPPGSLMNTEAFF. CDR3 nucleotides: TGTGCCAGCTCACCACCGGGCAGCCTAATGAACACTGAAGCTTTCTTT.

This clone was seen only a few times. This CDR3 reads CASSGQGFPDTQYF. DNA for the CDR3: TGTGCCAGCAGTGGACAGGGGTTCCCAGATACGCAGTATTTT. The chain employs TRBV2 and TRBJ2-3, with TRBD1 identical over 8 bases. Germline assignment: CDR1 SNHLY and CDR2 FYNNEI. This CDR3 has 14 residues. V trimming: 4 bases; J trimming: 4 bases; junction bases outside the gene matches: 4.

The gene calls are TRBV7-8 and TRBJ2-3; TRBD2 might be the D (6 bases). CDR3 length equals 14 residues. V lost 6 bases to trimming and J lost 1 base, with 11 bases between them. Looked up from germline, CDR1 is SGHVS and CDR2 is FQNEAQ. CDR3 region: CASRSIAGTDTQYF. As DNA, the CDR3 is TGTGCCAGCAGATCCATAGCGGGCACAGATACGCAGTATTTT.

The genes are TRBV5-1 and TRBJ2-3; D unresolved. V was shortened by 4 bases and J by 0 bases, with 9 bases between the two germline ends. This CDR3 comprises 14 residues. In germline, CDR1 is SGHRS, CDR2 YFSETQ. CDR3 region: CASSPETSTDTQYF. CDR3 in DNA: TGCGCCAGCAGCCCCGAAACAAGCACAGATACGCAGTATTTT.

The chain has TRBV7-9 and TRBJ1-2; TRBD1 is a possible D gene (6 bases). V was trimmed by 5 bases and J by 5 bases, leaving 12 bases between them. CDR3 size: 13 residues. Per germline, CDR1 SEHNR and CDR2 FQNEAQ (reference sequence). The CDR3 region is CASSPGTGYGYTF. The CDR3 DNA reads as TGTGCCAGCAGCCCCGGTACAGGGTATGGCTACACCTTC.

The chain recombines TRBV27 with TRBJ1-2; a possible D gene is TRBD1 (5 bases). The V gene's germline CDR1 is MNHEY and CDR2 SMNVEV (reference sequence). Trimming cost V 1 base and J 3 bases, with 21 bases left between them. CDR3 length: 18 residues. As DNA, the CDR3 is TGTGCCAGCAGTTTATTTAGTGGCGGGGCGCCAACAGACTATGGCTACACCTTC. Translated: CASSLFSGGAPTDYGYTF.

V usage is TRBV5-5 and J usage is TRBJ1-2; D might be TRBD1 (6 bases). In germline, CDR1 is SGHKS, CDR2 YYEKEE (reference sequence). CDR3 length: 14 amino acids. The V end lost 0 bases, the J end lost 5 bases, and 11 bases lay between the germline ends. CDR3 protein: CASSLGPGVYGYTF. CDR3 DNA: TGTGCCAGCAGCTTGGGGCCAGGGGTTTATGGCTACACCTTC.